The T cell receptor beta chain described here comes from a study of blood T cell repertoires in COVID-19. Turning to the study itself: The United States, Italy and Spain were the sources of the acute and convalescent COVID-19 samples. PBMCs, B-cell-depleted T cells, or T cells were the source of the cDNA or gDNA that made up the material.

CDR1 and CDR2 from the germline V gene are SNHLY and FYNNEI. V lost 4 bases, J lost 3 bases, and 16 bases stayed unmatched. The CDR3 runs 18 residues. Per the study methods: Estimated nucleated cell counts came from reference gene primer amplification. Clones were sequenced by immunoSEQ multiplex PCR, and TCRdb holds only the in-frame ones, with some missing. V and J calls and clone size are as listed in that table; D and trimming were resolved from the DNA. The data contain roughly 200,000 clones, 80% to 85% of them seen just once; the ten biggest clones take up under 30%. The chain carries TRBV2 and TRBJ2-7; 9 bases align to TRBD1. Sample: peripheral blood. The receptor comes from a man aged 40-49 years with acute or convalescent COVID-19. Here the CDR3 DNA reads TGTGCCAGCAGTGTGGACGGGACAGGGCGGGCCAAAGGCTACGAGCAGTACTTC. Residues: CASSVDGTGRAKGYEQYF.